This T cell receptor beta chain originates from a study of T cells in Graves' hyperthyroidism and ophthalmopathy. For the study at large: Peripheral blood collection took place at initial diagnosis, before any treatment. Overall study findings and caveats: Ophthalmopathy onset followed model prediction by a median approximately six months. From stable hyperthyroidism, ophthalmopathy was separated by a 13 V-J model.

Germline CDR1 SGHAT, CDR2 FQNNGV. V gave up 4 bases and J gave up 2 bases, with 3 bases separating them. The CDR3 has 13 amino acids. Concerning this clonotype: What it binds is not known.

Amplified TCR beta CDR3 regions derived from RNA transcripts. The HTBI primer set drove a first-round RT-PCR of the TCR CDR3. TCRdb used MiXCR to reprocess the multiplex PCR reads, holding one entry per CDR3 protein. The sample lists a few hundred thousand distinct CDR3 sequences; around 25% were seen once. Clinical symptoms, serum thyroxine and TRAb, thyroid ultrasound and orbital computed tomography together formed the diagnostic basis. Sequencing was carried out using blood. This TCR derives from a middle-aged man with Graves' hyperthyroidism. The chain links TRBV11-2 to TRBJ2-6; D remains unclear. The CDR3 sequence: CASSWPGANVLTF. DNA of the CDR3: TGTGCCAGCAGCTGGCCTGGGGCCAACGTCCTGACTTTC.